One sample yielded the 27 T cell receptor beta chains listed below, sequenced in a study of response to subunit inactivated influenza vaccine. MiXCR, run by TCRdb on the RT-PCR reads, gives a single entry per CDR3 protein. Seen here are 500,000 to 550,000 distinct CDR3 sequences, approximately 7.8% observed once, and the top ten hold less than 15%. Material: PBMCs from blood, obtained less than 30 months after vaccination. Receptor source: a man aged 50-75 years who received an inactivated influenza vaccine.

CDR3 nucleotide sequence: TGTGCCAGCAGGAGACTAGGACCCAATGGCTACACCTTC. The encoded protein is CASRRLGPNGYTF. This chain links TRBV28 with TRBJ1-2; D uncertain. Germline CDR1 MDHEN, CDR2 SYDVKM. Trimming pared 6 bases from V and 6 bases from J, leaving 14 bases between. The CDR3 loop spans 13 amino acids.

This clonotype was counted only a few times. A junction end diverges from the germline sequence, so it may reflect a read error. The chain joins TRBV5-1 to TRBJ2-1, with a possible D match to TRBD1 (7 bases). Germline V CDR1 and CDR2: SGHRS, YFSETQ. The CDR3 is made up of 15 amino acids. The CDR3 DNA sequence: TGCGCCAGCGGCTTTGTGGCGGGACAGATCAATGAGCAGTTCTTC. This gives the protein CASGFVAGQINEQFF.

Many counts were recorded for this clonotype. This chain joins TRBV6-5 and TRBJ1-1; D is unresolved. Germline CDR1 MNHEY, CDR2 SVGAGI. Trimming took 2 bases from V and 1 from J, leaving 5 bases between them. The CDR3 loop spans 13 amino acids. CDR3 sequence reads: CASSYNPNTEAFF. CDR3 coding DNA: TGTGCCAGCAGTTACAATCCGAACACTGAAGCTTTCTTT.

This clonotype was observed a handful of times. The V gene is TRBV20-1, the J gene TRBJ2-1, with 11 bases matching TRBD2. The CDR3 loop spans 15 amino acids. The germline CDR1 and CDR2 sequences are DFQATT and SNEGSKA (reference sequence). The V gene end was trimmed by 4 bases and the J gene end by 3 bases; junction bases not matched to a gene: 5. The CDR3 spells CSATMGLAVYNEQFF. The DNA of the CDR3 is TGCAGTGCTACGATGGGACTAGCGGTCTACAATGAGCAGTTCTTC.

The sample holds a few counts of this clonotype. The chain has TRBV12-3 or TRBV12-4 and TRBJ2-7; TRBD1 agrees at 12 bases. The CDR3 has 15 amino acids. Trimming removed 5 bases from V and 6 bases from J; junction bases left unmatched: 8. CDR3 loop: CASSIWDRGLFEQYF. CDR3 in DNA: TGTGCCAGCAGTATCTGGGACAGGGGGCTTTTCGAGCAGTACTTC.

The rearrangement joins TRBV20-1 to TRBJ2-3, with TRBD2 matching over 15 bases. The J segment lost 6 bases and the V segment lost 5 bases, leaving 6 bases of the junction unmatched. Germline V gene lookup returns CDR1 DFQATT and CDR2 SNEGSKA (reference sequence). This CDR3 contains 15 residues. In nucleotides, the CDR3 is TGCAGTGCTCCAGGACTAGCGGGGGGGCACGATACGCAGTATTTT. Protein: CSAPGLAGGHDTQYF.

The V call is TRBV5-1, the J call TRBJ2-1, with no clear D. Germline CDR1 reads SGHRS; CDR2 reads YFSETQ. CDR3 size: 11 residues. Deletions cut 4 bases from V and 9 bases from J, with 8 bases between. The CDR3 DNA follows: TGCGCCAGCAGCGCCAGCTCTGAGCAGTTCTTC. Translation gives CASSASSEQFF.

This sequence joins TRBV20-1 and TRBJ2-2; possibly TRBD1 or TRBD2 for D (5 bases each). Trimming left V 5 bases short and J 6 bases short, with 10 bases between. Germline lookup yields CDR1 DFQATT and CDR2 SNEGSKA (reference sequence). The CDR3 sequence is 12 residues long. In nucleotides, the CDR3 is TGCAGTGCTGATTTGGGGGCCGGGGAGCTGTTTTTT. Amino acid sequence: CSADLGAGELFF.

This rearrangement joins TRBV18 to TRBJ2-7; unclear D gene. The germline CDR1 and CDR2 sequences are KGHSH and LQKENI. V was trimmed by 1 base and J by 2 bases, leaving 18 bases between them. The CDR3 totals 17 residues. The DNA for the CDR3 is TGTGCCAGCTCACCACAAGGGCCCCACATTCTTACCTACGAGCAGTACTTC. Translated, it gives CASSPQGPHILTYEQYF.

The V and J genes are TRBV6-5 and TRBJ2-5; the D call may be TRBD1 or TRBD2 (5 bases each). The CDR3 contains 15 residues. CDR1 is MNHEY and CDR2 is SVGAGI in the germline V gene. With 2 bases removed from V and 1 base from J, the gap between germline ends came to 11 bases. CDR3 residues: CASSYLRGGQETQYF. CDR3 nucleotides: TGTGCCAGCAGTTACCTCCGGGGCGGCCAAGAGACCCAGTACTTC.

The table lists this clonotype with a few counts. The chain couples TRBV5-1 to TRBJ2-7; D possibly corresponds to TRBD2 (6 bases). Germline CDR1 and CDR2: SGHRS and YFSETQ. The CDR3 has 15 amino acids. V lost 2 bases and J 0 bases, leaving 12 bases between the germline ends. The CDR3 reads CASSFASAISYEQYF. Written as DNA, the CDR3 is TGCGCCAGCAGCTTTGCTAGCGCTATCTCCTACGAGCAGTACTTC.

The chain uses TRBV7-8 and TRBJ2-1, with a weak D call TRBD2 (5 bases). Germline CDR1 is SGHVS and CDR2 is FQNEAQ. The CDR3 is 15 amino acids. The ends were cut back, 8 bases at V and 0 bases at J, with 14 bases in the middle. CDR3 amino acids: CASSAGRYSYNEQFF. In nucleotides, the CDR3 is TGTGCCAGCTCGGCGGGTCGATACTCCTACAATGAGCAGTTCTTC.

This clonotype was counted ten times or more. The V and J genes are TRBV24-1 and TRBJ2-1; 11 bases line up with TRBD2. The germline V gene encodes CDR1 KGHDR and CDR2 SFDVKD. This CDR3 comprises 16 residues. Germline trimming cut 1 base from V and 12 bases from J; bases unmatched to any gene: 10. The CDR3 DNA is TGTGCCACCAGTGATTTACTAGCGGGAGACTCGGTTAGGCAGTTCTTC. This translates into CATSDLLAGDSVRQFF.

This clonotype was seen a handful of times. This chain connects TRBV12-3 or TRBV12-4 to TRBJ2-5; 8 nucleotides match TRBD2. Trimming cost V 7 bases and J 2 bases; bases outside gene matches: 6. The CDR3 loop spans 14 amino acids. The CDR3: CASTVSGGQETQYF. Written as DNA, the CDR3 is TGTGCCAGCACTGTAAGCGGGGGTCAAGAGACCCAGTACTTC.

This clonotype has a handful of counts. V and J are TRBV6-2 or TRBV6-3 and TRBJ2-7, with D tentatively TRBD1 or TRBD2 (5 bases each). This CDR3 is 15 amino acids long. Germline V lookup: CDR1 MNHEY, CDR2 SVGEGT. The germline V and J ends were trimmed by 5 bases and 2 bases, with 16 bases remaining between them. CDR3 in amino acids: CASSRTRDETYEQYF. The CDR3 DNA follows: TGTGCCAGCAGTAGAACTAGGGACGAGACCTACGAGCAGTACTTC.

This clonotype has just a few counts. The chain is built from TRBV28 and TRBJ2-1, with 8 bases lining up with TRBD1. CDR3 length: 14 residues. V lost 4 bases and J lost 8; bases outside the gene matches: 7. The germline V gene encodes CDR1 MDHEN and CDR2 SYDVKM. The CDR3 sequence: CASSYPDRDDEQFF. CDR3 bases: TGTGCCAGCAGTTATCCGGACAGGGACGATGAGCAGTTCTTC.

This clonotype occurred a few times. The J gene is TRBJ2-2, the V gene TRBV6-2 or TRBV6-3; TRBD2 agrees at 10 bases. Germline CDR1 and CDR2: MNHEY and SVGEGT. This CDR3 is 12 amino acids long. The ends lost 11 bases at V and 7 bases at J; junction bases unmatched: 4. The CDR3 protein is CAARTSGGELFF. The CDR3 coding sequence is TGTGCCGCTCGGACTAGCGGCGGGGAGCTGTTTTTT.

This clonotype was counted at least ten times. The genes are TRBV20-1 and TRBJ2-7, with a tentative D call TRBD2 (5 bases). CDR3 length equals 13 residues. V gave up 3 bases and J gave up 2 bases, with 11 bases separating them. Germline V CDR1 and CDR2: DFQATT, SNEGSKA (reference sequence). CDR3 coding DNA: TGCAGTGCTAGTTCGGGAACCCCCTACGAGCAGTACTTC. This translates into CSASSGTPYEQYF.

The chain combines TRBV29-1 with TRBJ2-7; D perhaps matches TRBD1 (5 bases). Trimming stripped 5 bases from V and 4 bases from J, with 12 bases between. This CDR3 contains 12 residues. Germline values: CDR1 SQVTM, CDR2 ANQGSEA. CDR3 amino acids: CSVRQDSYEQYF. The CDR3 DNA is TGCAGCGTTCGACAAGACAGTTACGAGCAGTACTTC.

This chain links TRBV27 with TRBJ2-5, with 9 positions matching TRBD2. The CDR3 runs 18 residues. The germline CDR1 and CDR2 sequences are MNHEY and SMNVEV (reference sequence). V trimming: 5 bases; J trimming: 4 bases; junction bases outside the gene matches: 17. The DNA for the CDR3 is TGTGCCAGCAGTCCAAGGACTGTCGCGGGAGGGCCCCCAGAGACCCAGTACTTC. This sequence encodes CASSPRTVAGGPPETQYF.

The count of this clonotype is one. The CDR3 carries no conserved terminal phenylalanine or tryptophan, so it likely arises from a read error. This chain links TRBV15 with TRBJ1-5, with 10 bases identical to TRBD1. CDR3 length equals 15 residues. CDR1 is LNHNV and CDR2 is YYDKDF in the germline V gene (reference sequence). Losses at the gene ends were 6 bases for V and 3 bases for J; bases not matched to a gene: 5. The CDR3 DNA is TGTGCCACCAGTACCGGGACAGGGGTCAATCAGCCCCAGCATTTG. It translates to CATSTGTGVNQPQHL.

In the case of this clonotype: One base away lies a much larger clone, so this may be a sequencing read error. The genes are TRBV29-1 and TRBJ2-7; no clear D gene. V was shortened by 4 bases and J by 2 bases, with 9 bases between the two germline ends. Germline values: CDR1 SQVTM, CDR2 ANQGSEA. This CDR3 has 12 amino acids. CDR3 sequence reads: CSVVGNPYEQYF. For the CDR3, the DNA is TGCAGCGTTGTGGGCAACCCCTACGAGCAGTACTTC.

This clonotype was found a few times. V and J are TRBV11-2 and TRBJ2-6; D might be TRBD1 or TRBD2, each matching 5 bases. Germline V lookup: CDR1 SGHAT, CDR2 FQNNGV. V was pared by 0 bases and J by 2 bases, with 11 bases between. The CDR3 has 17 residues. The CDR3 bases are TGTGCCAGCAGCTTAGATTTGGGGGTCGCTGGGGCCAACGTCCTGACTTTC. This sequence encodes CASSLDLGVAGANVLTF.

This clonotype was counted ten times or more. J is TRBJ2-1 and V is TRBV7-3; TRBD2 matches at 10 bases. V shed 0 bases, J shed 5 bases, and the junction held 4 bases outside the gene matches. This CDR3 is built from 16 residues. Germline V gene lookup returns CDR1 SGHTA and CDR2 FQGTGA. The CDR3 DNA follows: TGTGCCAGCAGCTTAACACTAGCGGGATCCCACAATGAGCAGTTCTTC. As protein: CASSLTLAGSHNEQFF.

Worth noting for this clonotype: The CDR3 end shows no conserved phenylalanine or tryptophan, and so a read error is likely. This rearrangement joins TRBV7-2 to TRBJ2-7, with 8 bases lining up with TRBD1. The trim removed 3 bases at V and 2 bases at J, leaving 9 bases unmatched. This CDR3 comprises 16 residues. Per germline, CDR1 SGHTA and CDR2 FQGNSA. CDR3 sequence: CASSFDRGISTYEQYY. The CDR3 coding sequence is TGTGCCAGCAGCTTCGACAGGGGAATTTCAACCTACGAGCAGTACTAC.

The chain combines TRBV6-2 or TRBV6-3 with TRBJ1-1; a weak D match, TRBD1 (5 bases). Per the germline V gene, CDR1 is MNHEY and CDR2 is SVGEGT. V lost 3 bases to trimming and J lost 4 bases, with 9 bases between them. The CDR3 sequence is 13 residues long. The CDR3 protein is CASSYQGVTEAFF. The CDR3 DNA is TGTGCCAGCAGTTATCAGGGTGTCACTGAAGCTTTCTTT.

This clonotype appeared a few times. This chain connects TRBV6-1 to TRBJ1-2; TRBD1 agrees at 7 bases. Germline V gene sequence: CDR1 MNHNS, CDR2 SASEGT. The CDR3 is made up of 16 amino acids. V lost 7 bases to trimming and J lost 6 bases; unmatched junction nucleotides: 17. The CDR3 region has the DNA TGTGCCAGCATCTCAACTCCGGGACAGCTATTCCATGGCTACACCTTC. Its protein is CASISTPGQLFHGYTF.